Listed below are T cell receptor beta chains from one sample, sequenced in a study of neurological immune-mediated disorders. TCRdb redid the calling of the 5' RACE reads with MiXCR, one entry per CDR3 protein. The data contain about 31,000 distinct CDR3 sequences, about 4% of them singletons. The specimen was CD4+ T cells from blood. These receptors originate from a woman aged 40-49 years in good health. Each CDR3 is given with its conserved first and last residue. D genes are given only for firm matches. Expanded clones get a size class; other rows say once, few or many, or leave the size out.

>.|TRBV29-1|many|TRBJ1-2
CSVDAQGVGYTF
TGCAGCGTTGACGCACAGGGCGTGGGCTACACCTTC
>TRBD1|TRBV10-3|many|TRBJ1-5
CATWTGGSDQPQHF
TGTGCCACTTGGACAGGAGGAAGCGATCAGCCCCAGCATTTT
>.|TRBV20-1|many|TRBJ2-1
CSAEGVSYNEQFF
TGCAGTGCCGAGGGGGTCTCCTACAATGAGCAGTTCTTC
>TRBD2|TRBV20-1|many|TRBJ2-3
CSARGTSGADTQYF
TGCAGTGCTAGAGGGACTAGCGGGGCGGATACGCAGTATTTT
>.|TRBV3-1|many|TRBJ1-1
CASSNLDGVNTEAFF
TGTGCCAGCAGCAACCTTGATGGAGTGAACACTGAAGCTTTCTTT
>.|TRBV9|many|TRBJ2-3
CASSVGHDGDTQYF
TGTGCCAGCAGCGTAGGGCATGATGGTGATACGCAGTATTTT
>TRBD2|TRBV27|many|TRBJ2-2
CASSERGVDTGELFF
TGTGCCAGCAGCGAGCGGGGGGTTGACACCGGGGAGCTGTTTTTT
>.|TRBV7-9|many|TRBJ1-2
CASSLVNSLYDGYTF
TGTGCCAGCAGCTTAGTAAACAGTCTCTATGATGGCTACACCTTC
>.|TRBV6-5|many|TRBJ1-2
CASSYSSPGLTQANYGYTF
TGTGCCAGCAGTTACTCTTCGCCGGGACTCACTCAAGCTAACTATGGCTACACCTTC
>.|TRBV30|.|TRBJ1-5
CACRPENNQPQHF
TGTGCCTGCCGGCCAGAGAATAATCAGCCCCAGCATTTT
>.|TRBV28|many|TRBJ1-1
CASRPFNTEAFF
TGTGCCAGCAGGCCCTTTAACACTGAAGCTTTCTTT
>TRBD1|TRBV7-2|many|TRBJ1-1
CASSPRDRVGTEAFF
TGTGCCAGCAGCCCGAGGGACAGGGTGGGCACTGAAGCTTTCTTT
>.|TRBV14|many|TRBJ2-2
CASSQVIGLNTGELFF
TGTGCCAGCAGCCAAGTCATAGGGTTGAACACCGGGGAGCTGTTTTTT
>TRBD1|TRBV6-1|.|TRBJ2-7
CASEGTGGVYEQYF
TGTGCCAGCGAAGGAACAGGGGGTGTCTACGAGCAGTACTTC
>.|TRBV7-9|many|TRBJ1-2
CASSLASGYGYTF
TGTGCCAGCAGCTTAGCATCAGGCTATGGCTACACCTTC
>.|TRBV7-8|medium-sized|TRBJ2-5
CASSLQLGWLETQYF
TGTGCCAGCAGCTTACAATTGGGTTGGCTAGAGACCCAGTACTTC
>.|TRBV29-1|many|TRBJ2-7
CSVEREGYEQYF
TGCAGCGTTGAACGTGAAGGGTACGAGCAGTACTTC
>TRBD2|TRBV5-1|many|TRBJ2-3
CASRTLTSGVADTQYF
TGCGCCAGCAGGACCCTAACTAGCGGGGTAGCGGATACGCAGTATTTT
>.|TRBV20-1|many|TRBJ2-3
CSAAEGASTDTQYF
TGCAGCGCCGCAGAGGGAGCAAGCACAGATACGCAGTATTTT
>.|TRBV28|many|TRBJ2-7
CASSPTSSLAYEQYF
TGTGCCAGCAGTCCGACCAGCTCCTTGGCCTACGAGCAGTACTTC
>TRBD1|TRBV6-5|many|TRBJ1-5
CASSITQGAAQPQHF
TGTGCCAGCAGTATAACACAGGGGGCGGCTCAGCCCCAGCATTTT
>TRBD2|TRBV20-1|many|TRBJ2-2
CSARGGLAGVTGELFF
TGCAGTGCTAGAGGGGGACTAGCGGGAGTCACCGGGGAGCTGTTTTTT
>.|TRBV28|many|TRBJ1-5
CASRATVGPQHF
TGTGCCAGCAGGGCCACCGTCGGGCCCCAGCATTTT
>TRBD1|TRBV27|many|TRBJ2-1
CASSYRQGSWEQFF
TGTGCCAGCAGTTACCGACAGGGATCGTGGGAGCAGTTCTTC
>TRBD1|TRBV11-2|many|TRBJ2-1
CASSTLPDRAIEQFF
TGTGCCAGCAGCACGCTCCCGGACAGGGCGATTGAGCAGTTCTTC
>TRBD1|TRBV12-3/TRBV12-4|few|TRBJ2-7
CASTPGTGVSYEQYF
TGTGCCAGCACCCCGGGGACAGGGGTCTCCTACGAGCAGTACTTC
>.|TRBV19|many|TRBJ2-7
CASSPDYSYEQYF
TGTGCCAGTAGTCCTGACTACTCCTACGAGCAGTACTTC
>TRBD1|TRBV19|many|TRBJ1-2
CASSAGTGGGIGYTF
TGTGCCAGTAGTGCTGGGACAGGGGGCGGGATCGGCTACACCTTC
>.|TRBV5-5|many|TRBJ1-5
CASSFEPGGGNQPQHF
TGTGCCAGCAGCTTTGAGCCGGGTGGGGGCAATCAGCCCCAGCATTTT
>.|TRBV11-3|.|TRBJ2-3
CASSLSGSTDTQYF
TGTGCCAGCAGCCTCAGCGGGAGCACAGATACGCAGTATTTT
>.|TRBV24-1|many|TRBJ2-6
CATSDITGTGANVLTF
TGTGCCACCAGTGATATAACAGGGACTGGGGCCAACGTCCTGACTTTC
>.|TRBV28|many|TRBJ2-1
CASSVASSYNEQFF
TGTGCCAGCAGTGTAGCGAGCTCCTACAATGAGCAGTTCTTC
>TRBD2|TRBV28|many|TRBJ2-5
CASSSAGVGETQYF
TGTGCCAGCAGTTCAGCGGGAGTGGGAGAGACCCAGTACTTC
>TRBD2|TRBV14|many|TRBJ2-5
CASSQVGLAGRETQYF
TGTGCCAGCAGCCAAGTTGGTCTAGCGGGACGAGAGACCCAGTACTTC
>.|TRBV27|many|TRBJ1-1
CASSNRVGNTEAFF
TGTGCCAGCAGTAACAGGGTAGGGAACACTGAAGCTTTCTTT
>TRBD1|TRBV7-6|many|TRBJ2-7
CASSTTGTGEYEQYF
TGTGCCAGCAGCACCACCGGGACAGGAGAATACGAGCAGTACTTC
>.|TRBV28|many|TRBJ1-6
CASSWPGLNSPLHF
TGTGCCAGCAGTTGGCCGGGACTAAATTCACCCCTCCACTTT
>.|TRBV12-3/TRBV12-4|many|TRBJ1-1
CASILTPRGEAFF
TGTGCCAGCATCCTGACCCCGAGAGGTGAAGCTTTCTTT
>.|TRBV27|many|TRBJ2-5
CASANRGGQETQYF
TGTGCCAGCGCCAACAGGGGAGGGCAAGAGACCCAGTACTTC
>TRBD2|TRBV5-1|many|TRBJ2-1
CASSPSSGSSSYNEQFF
TGCGCCAGCAGCCCCTCTAGCGGGTCGAGCTCCTACAATGAGCAGTTCTTC
>.|TRBV6-5|many|TRBJ2-1
CASTQGHAVGEQFF
TGTGCCAGCACTCAGGGACACGCCGTCGGGGAGCAGTTCTTC
>.|TRBV15|.|TRBJ2-1
CATSSFGGGAEQFF
TGTGCCACCAGCAGCTTTGGTGGGGGCGCTGAGCAGTTCTTC
>.|TRBV3-1|many|TRBJ1-1
CASSQTDKEAFF
TGTGCCAGCAGCCAAACAGACAAGGAAGCTTTCTTT
>.|TRBV20-1|many|TRBJ2-7
CSSTFPKGTFYEQYF
TGCAGCTCAACCTTTCCAAAGGGAACGTTCTACGAGCAGTACTTC
>TRBD1|TRBV12-3/TRBV12-4|.|TRBJ2-5
CANTPDRAKDTQYF
TGTGCCAACACTCCGGACAGGGCGAAAGATACCCAGTACTTC
>TRBD2|TRBV6-1|many|TRBJ2-1
CASSEAGGLAYRRYNEQFF
TGTGCCAGCAGTGAAGCGGGGGGACTAGCGTACCGTAGGTACAATGAGCAGTTCTTC
>TRBD1|TRBV7-2|many|TRBJ1-3
CASSLGTPGTGFSGNTIYF
TGTGCCAGCAGCTTAGGAACCCCCGGGACAGGGTTCTCTGGAAACACCATATATTTT
>.|TRBV5-1|many|TRBJ2-3
CASSLLDTQYF
TGCGCCAGCAGCTTGTTGGATACGCAGTATTTT
>.|TRBV7-8|many|TRBJ1-5
CASRQGQISNQPQHF
TGTGCCAGCAGGCAGGGCCAGATTAGCAATCAGCCCCAGCATTTT
>.|TRBV21-1|many|TRBJ1-2
CASSKRGQGTIGQWGYTF
TGTGCCAGCAGCAAAAGAGGACAGGGAACTATTGGCCAATGGGGCTACACCTTC
>.|TRBV12-3/TRBV12-4|many|TRBJ1-5
CASTNTNQPQHF
TGTGCCAGCACCAACACCAATCAGCCCCAGCATTTT
>.|TRBV6-1|many|TRBJ2-6
CASSWGGANVLTF
TGTGCCAGCAGCTGGGGGGGGGCCAACGTCCTGACTTTC
>.|TRBV18|few|TRBJ2-5
CASSREPETQYF
TGTGCCAGCTCACGGGAACCAGAGACCCAGTACTTC
>.|TRBV5-1|many|TRBJ2-7
CASSFLGNYEQYF
TGCGCCAGCAGCTTCCTGGGCAACTACGAGCAGTACTTC
>.|TRBV3-1|many|TRBJ2-7
CASSLSSGDEQYF
TGTGCCAGCAGCCTATCCTCGGGAGACGAGCAGTACTTC